Following are 22 T cell receptor beta chains from one sample sequenced in a study of early T cells in non-severe SARS-CoV-2 infection. TCRdb analysed the 5' RACE reads with MiXCR anew, one entry per CDR3 protein. The sample shows 55,000 to 85,000 distinct CDR3 sequences, about 12% of them seen only once. Sequences were obtained from whole blood. These receptors were taken from an adult who was a healthcare worker with PCR-confirmed SARS-CoV-2 infection or an uninfected control (not recorded which).

Within the sample, this clonotype is medium-sized. The rearrangement joins TRBV7-2 to TRBJ2-1; 12 bases map to TRBD2. This CDR3 contains 15 residues. Germline trimming cut 4 bases from V and 7 bases from J; bases unmatched to any gene: 5. Germline V gene lookup returns CDR1 SGHTA and CDR2 FQGNSA. The CDR3 reads CASSSASGRGNEQFF. CDR3 in DNA: TGTGCCAGCAGCTCAGCTAGCGGGAGGGGTAATGAGCAGTTCTTC.

This clonotype was counted ten times or more. This chain connects TRBV12-3 or TRBV12-4 to TRBJ2-1, with TRBD2 as a possible D gene (6 bases). The CDR3 is 12 amino acids. The V end lost 8 bases, the J end lost 7 bases, and 12 bases lay between the germline ends. The CDR3: CASGQGGNEQFF. DNA for the CDR3: TGTGCCAGCGGTCAAGGAGGGAATGAGCAGTTCTTC.

In this sample, this clonotype turned up a few times. This chain connects TRBV19 to TRBJ2-3, with TRBD2 identical over 11 bases. Unmatched junction bases numbered 2, after V lost 3 bases and J lost 0 bases. There are 16 residues in the CDR3. Germline V gives CDR1 LNHDA, CDR2 SQIVND (reference sequence). The CDR3 DNA reads as TGTGCCAGTAGTATGGGGACTAGCGGCAGCACAGATACGCAGTATTTT. Its translation is CASSMGTSGSTDTQYF.

This rearrangement joins TRBV19 to TRBJ1-1; a weak D match, TRBD1 (6 bases). Deletions cut 1 base from V and 5 bases from J, with 8 bases between. Germline-derived CDR1 and CDR2 are LNHDA and SQIVND (reference sequence). The length of the CDR3 is 13 residues. The CDR3 region is CASSIVGGTEAFF. DNA for the CDR3: TGTGCCAGTAGTATAGTAGGGGGGACTGAAGCTTTCTTT.

There are many counts of this clonotype. The gene calls are TRBV2 and TRBJ1-2, with D tentatively TRBD1 (6 bases). Trimming stripped 6 bases from V and 2 bases from J, with 10 bases between. Per the germline V gene, CDR1 is SNHLY and CDR2 is FYNNEI. This CDR3 region has 13 residues. The CDR3 sequence is CASRQGWNYGYTF. The CDR3 DNA reads TGTGCCAGCAGACAGGGTTGGAACTATGGCTACACCTTC. The variable domain in full, completed from reference TRBV2 and TRBJ1-2, reads EPEVTQTPSHQVTQMGQEVILRCVPISNHLYFYWYRQILGQKVEFLVSFYNNEISEKSEIFDDQFSVERPDGSNFTLKIRSTKLEDSAMYFCASRQGWNYGYTFGSGTRLTVV.

This clonotype was seen at least ten times. The genes are TRBV12-3 or TRBV12-4 and TRBJ1-5; D gene unclear. The V end lost 6 bases, the J end lost 0 bases, and 12 bases lay between the germline ends. This CDR3 region has 15 residues. The CDR3 sequence: CASSPDGDSNQPQHF. The CDR3 nucleotides read TGTGCCAGCAGCCCGGACGGTGATAGCAATCAGCCCCAGCATTTT.

In this sample, this clonotype turned up many times. The chain combines TRBV7-9 with TRBJ2-1, with unresolved D. Germline V lookup: CDR1 SEHNR, CDR2 FQNEAQ (reference sequence). The CDR3 is 12 amino acids. V shed 1 base and J shed 7 bases, with 5 bases lying between them. The DNA for the CDR3 is TGTGCCAGCAGCTTAGTAGGAAATGAGCAGTTCTTC. Encoded protein: CASSLVGNEQFF.

This clonotype was seen repeatedly, ten times or more. The chain couples TRBV12-3 or TRBV12-4 to TRBJ2-1, with TRBD2 matching over 9 bases. With V trimmed by 2 bases and J by 5 bases, 4 bases remained unmatched. This CDR3 is built from 15 residues. CDR3 sequence reads: CASSLRTSDNNEQFF. In DNA form, the CDR3 reads TGTGCCAGCAGTTTAAGGACTAGCGACAACAATGAGCAGTTCTTC.

This rearrangement joins TRBV5-1 to TRBJ2-3, with 8 bases lining up with TRBD2. Per the germline V gene, CDR1 is SGHRS and CDR2 is YFSETQ. The CDR3 contains 13 residues. The trim removed 6 bases at V and 2 bases at J, leaving 2 bases unmatched. The CDR3 here is CASKTSATDTQYF. The CDR3 nucleotides are TGCGCCAGCAAGACTAGCGCCACAGATACGCAGTATTTT.

This clonotype was counted a few times. V gene TRBV7-9 combines with J gene TRBJ2-1, with 9 bases that match TRBD2. Germline CDR1 reads SEHNR; CDR2 reads FQNEAQ (reference sequence). The J segment lost 7 bases and the V segment lost 5 bases, leaving 15 bases of the junction unmatched. The CDR3 is 17 residues long. CDR3 sequence: CASSHPWGSGRKNEQFF. CDR3 bases: TGTGCCAGCAGCCACCCCTGGGGGAGCGGGAGGAAGAATGAGCAGTTCTTC.

This clonotype was seen ten or more times. The chain carries TRBV10-2 and TRBJ2-4; 7 bases are shared with TRBD1. Trimming at V came to 4 bases and at J to 9 bases, leaving 18 bases not matched to a gene. The CDR3 contains 17 residues. CDR1 WSHSY and CDR2 SAAADI come from the germline V gene. CDR3 loop: CASSARPGQPARGIQYF. CDR3 DNA sequence: TGCGCCAGCAGTGCCAGACCGGGACAGCCGGCGAGGGGCATTCAGTACTTC.

A note on this clonotype: Its ends do not fully match the called genes, so a read error is possible. The rearrangement uses TRBV6-5 and TRBJ2-3, with 16 bases identical to TRBD2. In germline, CDR1 is MNHEY, CDR2 SVGAGI. This CDR3 region has 18 residues. CDR3 sequence: CASSPGTSGRAARDTQNF. The CDR3 DNA sequence: TGTGCCAGCAGCCCTGGGACTAGCGGGAGGGCCGCTAGAGATACGCAGAATTTT.

The chain carries TRBV20-1 and TRBJ2-7; tentatively, D is TRBD2 (5 bases). This CDR3 contains 14 residues. CDR1 and CDR2 from the germline V gene are DFQATT and SNEGSKA (reference sequence). Trimming removed 6 bases from V and 1 base from J, with 16 bases in between. CDR3 amino acids: CSASKRSSSYEQYF. CDR3 nucleotide sequence: TGCAGTGCGAGTAAGCGGTCCAGTTCCTACGAGCAGTACTTC.

This clonotype showed up just a few times. The V and J genes are TRBV4-2 and TRBJ2-1; D possibly corresponds to TRBD1 (5 bases). The CDR3 runs to 16 residues. CDR1 is LGHNA and CDR2 is YNFKEQ in the germline V gene. V lost 1 base, J lost 7 bases, and 17 bases lay in between. CDR3 region: CASSQGGRAVGNEQFF. CDR3 coding DNA: TGTGCCAGCAGCCAAGGGGGCCGGGCAGTGGGGAATGAGCAGTTCTTC.

The table lists this clonotype with a few counts. This chain links TRBV29-1 with TRBJ2-2; 11 positions agree with TRBD1. This CDR3 region has 16 residues. Per germline, CDR1 SQVTM and CDR2 ANQGSEA. V dropped 7 bases and J dropped 4; count of bases not matched to a gene: 11. The CDR3 DNA follows: TGCAGCGCCTCCGGGACAGGGGGATCAACCACCGGGGAGCTGTTTTTT. As protein: CSASGTGGSTTGELFF.

Written as DNA, the CDR3 is TGTGCCAGCAGCCAAACAGCGGGCGAGCAGTACTTC. Encoded protein: CASSQTAGEQYF. The V gene is TRBV3-1, the J gene TRBJ2-7; possibly TRBD2 for D (6 bases). Trimming shortened V by 2 bases and J by 6 bases, and 8 bases separated the two germline ends. This CDR3 region has 12 residues. CDR1 is LGHDT and CDR2 is YNNKEL in the germline V gene (reference sequence).

The chain recombines TRBV19 with TRBJ2-7; a weak D match, TRBD2 (6 bases). The CDR3 covers 15 residues. Germline CDR1 is LNHDA and CDR2 is SQIVND (reference sequence). Trimming took 1 base from V and 0 from J, leaving 10 bases between them. In nucleotides, the CDR3 is TGTGCCAGTAGTATAGGAAGCGGGTACTCCTACGAGCAGTACTTC. This translates into CASSIGSGYSYEQYF.

This clonotype was counted at least ten times. The chain links TRBV18 to TRBJ2-1; D unclear. Trimming removed 0 bases at V and 6 bases at J, with 9 bases between. This CDR3 contains 14 residues. CDR1 KGHSH and CDR2 LQKENI come from the germline V gene. The CDR3 region is CASSPPSHFNEQFF. The CDR3 region has the DNA TGTGCCAGCTCACCACCGAGCCACTTCAATGAGCAGTTCTTC.

This clonotype was seen only a few times. J is TRBJ2-3 and V is TRBV6-5; 7 positions agree with TRBD2. The CDR3 sequence is 17 residues long. Germline CDR1 is MNHEY and CDR2 is SVGAGI. V gave up 2 bases and J gave up 1 base; unmatched junction bases: 9. The CDR3 nucleotides are TGTGCCAGCAGTTACCCACAGACTAGCCGATGCACAGATACGCAGTATTTT. Translation: CASSYPQTSRCTDTQYF.

The V gene is TRBV6-6, the J gene TRBJ2-7; D possibly corresponds to TRBD1 (5 bases). The CDR3 contains 14 residues. V was pared by 5 bases and J by 0 bases, with 11 bases between. CDR1 MNHNY and CDR2 SVGAGI come from the germline V gene (reference sequence). The DNA of the CDR3 is TGTGCCAGCAGTCAATCAGGGTCCTCCTACGAGCAGTACTTC. Translating it yields CASSQSGSSYEQYF.

This clonotype has a handful of counts. This chain uses TRBV4-2 with TRBJ1-5; no reliable D call. The CDR3 loop spans 17 amino acids. Germline V gene sequence: CDR1 LGHNA, CDR2 YNFKEQ. Trimming stripped 0 bases from V and 0 bases from J, with 12 bases between. As DNA, the CDR3 is TGTGCCAGCAGCCAAGATTGGAGTCGGTATAGCAATCAGCCCCAGCATTTT. Protein: CASSQDWSRYSNQPQHF.

The rearrangement links TRBV27 to TRBJ2-1; TRBD2 might be the D (5 bases). From germline, CDR1 is MNHEY and CDR2 SMNVEV (reference sequence). V lost 2 bases to trimming and J lost 4 bases, with 9 bases between them. This CDR3 is 14 amino acids long. In DNA form, the CDR3 reads TGTGCCAGCAGTTTACAAAGAGGGTACAATGAGCAGTTCTTC. Its protein is CASSLQRGYNEQFF.